Described below is a single TCR beta chain sequence and its context. Its antigen is unknown. Per-base qualities were not stored, and no clone one base away is much larger. Stable Graves' hyperthyroidism was defined as no progression to ophthalmopathy during 18 months of follow-up. Hyperthyroidism patients were newly diagnosed, with disease duration under 2 months, and aged 18 to 65 years. The study excluded patients with uncontrolled infections, other autoimmune diseases, pregnancy or lactation. Diagnoses were based on clinical symptoms, serum thyroxine and TRAb, thyroid ultrasound and orbital computed tomography. PBMCs were isolated from 8 to 10 ml of fresh peripheral blood by Ficoll-Paque density gradient centrifugation. Total RNA was extracted with Trizol reagent, and quality was checked on an Agilent 2100 Bioanalyzer. These data belong to a study of T cells in Graves' hyperthyroidism and ophthalmopathy (dated 2019 in TCRdb). In terms of the full investigation: Peripheral blood was sampled at the time of initial diagnosis, prior to any treatment. The approximately 95 discovery patients were divided at random into training and test sets in a 7:3 ratio. After blood sampling, hyperthyroidism patients were treated with methimazole at a starting dose of 30 mg daily, and ophthalmopathy patients were treated with high-dose intravenous methylprednisolone. The paper reports TCR Vbeta CDR3 sequencing of some 140 peripheral blood samples: 40 or so ophthalmopathy, under 80 hyperthyroidism and 17 progressor patients. In addition, the study compared T-cell repertoires in thyroid tissue and in blood from five to seven Graves' hyperthyroidism patients. To identify TCR V-J signatures that set the groups apart, the researchers used a discovery cohort of 90 to 100 patients, made up of approximately 43 with Graves' ophthalmopathy and some 60 with stable Graves' hyperthyroidism. Prospective prediction of ophthalmopathy was tested in an independent validation cohort of fewer than 20 hyperthyroidism patients and 15 to 17 patients who later progressed to ophthalmopathy. Beyond this particular receptor, the publication reports: In cross-validation, a model built on a 13 V-J signature told ophthalmopathy apart from stable hyperthyroidism with 87.88% sensitivity and roughly 82% specificity, and in testing the same model reached 80%/75%. No statistical method was used to set the sample size in advance, and investigators knew the group allocation. In validation, progression to ophthalmopathy was predicted by the model with nearly 71% sensitivity and 72% to 85% specificity, a median of approximately 7.1 months before onset. Blood samples also contained most of the expanded thyroid clonotypes (frequency above 0.001), which suggests that blood repertoires may reflect thyroid immune responses.

The TCR beta CDR3 regions were amplified from RNA transcripts. The TCR CDR3 was subjected to a first round of RT-PCR using the HTBI primer set and the Qiagen OneStep RT-PCR kit. Libraries were constructed in a second round of multiplex PCR, after which size selection and purification were performed. Paired-end sequencing of the libraries was performed with 100 bp reads on an Illumina HiSeq2000. Per the authors' processing: SOAPnuke was used to process the raw data, removing reads that contained adapters or uncalled bases, had a mean Phred below 15, or lacked an exact match to the constant primer or identifier. COPE v1.2.5 was used to merge the high-quality paired reads, and each unique nucleotide sequence was defined as a clonotype. MiTCR v1.1 was used to align clonotypes to the IMGT TRBV, TRBD and TRBJ reference segments. The analysis was restricted to V-J combinations with a frequency above 0.0001, which together covered approximately 99% of the repertoires. The TCS score was defined as the ratio of F50 (clonal expansion) to E x V (chaos), calculated using BLOSUM62-based TCRdist between CDR3 peptides within each V-J. Welch's t-statistics and random forest reduced 500 to 550 V-J features to roughly 13, which were used in a naive Bayes classifier (R e1071). TCRdb reprocessing: public reads trimmed at Q25 with fastp, clones called with MiXCR, in-frame beta chains kept. CDR3 protein duplicates are merged, each entry listing the most common genes and DNA. TCRdb's processing, not the authors' own work, is the source of the V and J calls. This sample has under 350,000 distinct CDR3 sequences in its table, and about 18% of those were observed once. Clones ranked in the top ten supply 45% to 50% of the sample.

The V end loses 8 bases and the J end loses 2 bases, and a stretch of 15 bases separates them. Measured from the cysteine to the phenylalanine, the CDR3 is 15 residues long. Left in the record is the CDR3 DNA by itself, 45 bases read in frame from the first base. The germline V gene encodes CDR1 KGHSH and CDR2 LQKENI. The chain joins TRBV18 to TRBJ2-2, with a weak D call of TRBD1 (5 bases match). The receptor was isolated from a woman aged 50 to 65 with Graves' hyperthyroidism. The specimen was blood. The nucleotides are TGTGCCAGCAGTCCATTAGGGGCAAACACCGGGGAGCTGTTTTTT. Translated, this is CASSPLGANTGELFF.